The 31 T cell receptor beta chains in this list originate from one sample, sequenced in a study of T cell repertoires in cytomegalovirus infection. Antigens for these TCRs are unknown. TCRdb reprocessed the reads via MiXCR and lists one record per CDR3 protein. The sample contains roughly 110,000 distinct CDR3 sequences, around 31% of which appear only once. Sequences were derived from CD8+ T cells from cultured PBMCs, sampled from culture after CMV antigen stimulation. Source of these receptors: a human donor in good health (CMV status not recorded). Some clones in this sample may be carry-over from other donors' samples.

In regard to this clonotype: An end of the junction differs from the germline gene, which may be a read error. This rearrangement joins TRBV12-5 to TRBJ2-2; possibly TRBD1 for D (6 bases). Germline V gene data show CDR1 as LGHNT and CDR2 as FRNRAP. The CDR3 contains 17 residues. CDR3 amino acids: CARGFGRVTGLTGELFF. The CDR3 DNA sequence: TGTGCTAGAGGTTTTGGTAGGGTCACAGGGCTTACCGGGGAGCTGTTTTTT.

The V gene is TRBV20-1, the J gene TRBJ2-7, with TRBD1 matching over 8 bases. The CDR3 is made up of 13 amino acids. The V gene end was trimmed by 6 bases and the J gene end by 0 bases; junction bases not matched to a gene: 4. CDR1 and CDR2 from the germline V gene are DFQATT and SNEGSKA (reference sequence). Here the CDR3 reads CSASTGVSYEQYF. For the CDR3, the DNA is TGCAGTGCCTCGACAGGGGTCTCCTACGAGCAGTACTTC.

This clonotype was recorded at least ten times. This sequence joins TRBV7-2 and TRBJ2-3; D gene ambiguous. Trimming shortened V by 4 bases and J by 4 bases, and 9 bases separated the two germline ends. Germline CDR1 SGHTA, CDR2 FQGNSA. The CDR3 is made up of 13 amino acids. In nucleotides, the CDR3 is TGTGCCAGCAGCTCACACACCGCAGATACGCAGTATTTT. This sequence encodes CASSSHTADTQYF.

Concerning this clonotype itself: An end of the junction does not agree with germline; a read error may underlie this. The V gene is TRBV7-6, the J gene TRBJ2-2; TRBD2 is a possible D gene (7 bases). Germline V CDR1 and CDR2: SGHVS, FNYEAQ. The CDR3 spans 18 residues. CDR3 amino acids: CASSLSRFGGLNTGKLFF. For the CDR3, the DNA is TGTGCCAGCAGCCTTTCGAGGTTCGGGGGGCTCAACACCGGGAAGCTGTTTTTT.

The V call is TRBV6-5, the J call TRBJ1-3, with 9 positions matching TRBD1. Germline assignment: CDR1 MNHEY and CDR2 SVGAGI. This CDR3 is 15 amino acids long. V shed 5 bases and J 2 bases; nucleotides not matched to a gene: 4. CDR3 residues: CASSLTGGTGNTIYF. The CDR3 region has the DNA TGTGCCAGCAGTCTGACAGGGGGGACTGGAAACACCATATATTTT.

V usage is TRBV6-1 and J usage is TRBJ2-7; D is undetermined. Trimming cost V 3 bases and J 2 bases, with 11 bases left between them. The CDR3 spans 14 residues. Germline-derived CDR1 and CDR2 are MNHNS and SASEGT. The CDR3 DNA is TGTGCCAGCAGTGAGTTAGGACGGGCCTACGAGCAGTACTTC. Its protein is CASSELGRAYEQYF.

The chain has TRBV9 and TRBJ1-3; 7 bases map to TRBD1. The CDR3 is 14 residues long. The V gene's germline CDR1 is SGDLS and CDR2 YYNGEE. V dropped 3 bases and J dropped 2; count of bases not matched to a gene: 2. The CDR3 is CASSETGAGNTIYF. The CDR3 nucleotides read TGTGCCAGCAGCGAAACAGGGGCTGGAAACACCATATATTTT. The full variable domain, in which reference TRBV9 and TRBJ1-3 provide the parts outside the CDR3, is DSGVTQTPKHLITATGQRVTLRCSPRSGDLSVYWYQQSLDQGLQFLIQYYNGEERAKGNILERFSAQQFPDLHSELNLSSLELGDSALYFCASSETGAGNTIYFGEGSWLTVV.

This clonotype has a count of ten or more. The rearrangement uses TRBV5-1 and TRBJ2-3; D ambiguous. The CDR3 is 15 residues long. CDR1 SGHRS and CDR2 YFSETQ come from the germline V gene. V shed 0 bases and J shed 4 bases, with 12 bases lying between them. The CDR3 protein is CASSLDGPLADTQYF. The CDR3 DNA sequence: TGCGCCAGCAGCTTGGATGGGCCGTTGGCAGATACGCAGTATTTT.

This chain joins TRBV2 and TRBJ2-5; TRBD2 matches at 7 bases. The V segment lost 0 bases and the J segment 5 bases; nucleotides outside the gene matches: 3. The CDR3 loop spans 14 amino acids. CDR1 and CDR2 (germline): SNHLY, FYNNEI. In DNA, the CDR3 is TGTGCCAGCAGTGAAGCGGTGCGGGAGGAGACCCAGTACTTC. Protein sequence: CASSEAVREETQYF.

V usage is TRBV20-1 and J usage is TRBJ1-1; D is undetermined. Trimming stripped 0 bases from V and 1 base from J, with 12 bases between. The CDR3 is made up of 15 amino acids. The germline V gene has CDR1 DFQATT and CDR2 SNEGSKA (reference sequence). The CDR3 loop reads CSARDFRKTNTEAFF. CDR3 DNA sequence: TGCAGTGCTAGAGATTTCCGAAAAACGAACACTGAAGCTTTCTTT.

This chain joins TRBV19 and TRBJ1-2; D is uncertain. The CDR3 spans 13 residues. Germline CDR1 reads LNHDA; CDR2 reads SQIVND (reference sequence). Trimming took off 2 bases at V and 6 bases at J, with 10 bases between the two ends. CDR3 nucleotide sequence: TGTGCCAGTAGTATAACGACGCTGGATGGCTACACCTTC. Its protein product is CASSITTLDGYTF.

The gene calls are TRBV6-5 and TRBJ2-2; TRBD1 is a possible D gene (5 bases). The CDR3 loop spans 15 amino acids. The ends were cut back, 0 bases at V and 1 base at J, with 6 bases in the middle. Germline V gene sequence: CDR1 MNHEY, CDR2 SVGAGI. The CDR3 DNA reads as TGTGCCAGCAGTTACTCCACAGGGAACACCGGGGAGCTGTTTTTT. It translates to CASSYSTGNTGELFF.

This chain uses TRBV28 with TRBJ1-4; D is perhaps TRBD1 (5 bases). CDR1 and CDR2 (germline): MDHEN, SYDVKM. With 4 bases removed from V and 8 bases from J, the gap between germline ends came to 14 bases. The CDR3 covers 14 residues. DNA for the CDR3: TGTGCCAGCAGTTCGTCGACAGTTATCGAAAAACTGTTTTTT. Its translation: CASSSSTVIEKLFF. The whole variable domain, filled in from reference TRBV28 and TRBJ1-4, reads DVKVTQSSRYLVKRTGEKVFLECVQDMDHENMFWYRQDPGLGLRLIYFSYDVKMKEKGDIPEGYSVSREKKERFSLILESASTNQTSMYLCASSSSTVIEKLFFGSGTQLSVL.

The chain is built from TRBV7-6 and TRBJ2-1; 9 nucleotides line up with TRBD2. CDR3 length: 18 residues. Germline V gives CDR1 SGHVS, CDR2 FNYEAQ. V was clipped by 5 bases and J by 8 bases; unmatched bases: 19. The DNA for the CDR3 is TGTGCCAGCAGCATTCCCCCCCACAGCGGGGGGTCCGGTGATGAGCAGTTCTTC. Its protein product is CASSIPPHSGGSGDEQFF.

A few counts support this clonotype. V gene TRBV7-4 combines with J gene TRBJ2-4; D unclear. Germline V gene lookup returns CDR1 SGHVT and CDR2 SQSDAQ. Deletions cut 4 bases from V and 7 bases from J, with 14 bases between. The CDR3 loop spans 14 amino acids. CDR3 in amino acids: CASSSQALSNIQYF. CDR3 bases: TGTGCCAGCAGCTCCCAAGCCTTGTCTAACATTCAGTACTTC.

V gene TRBV6-1 combines with J gene TRBJ2-6; TRBD1 is a possible D gene (7 bases). CDR1 and CDR2 from the germline V gene are MNHNS and SASEGT. V dropped 8 bases and J dropped 3 bases, with 17 bases sitting between them. CDR3 length: 16 residues. The CDR3 spells CASGGNRGCGANVLTF. DNA of the CDR3: TGTGCCAGCGGGGGGAACAGGGGCTGTGGGGCCAACGTCCTGACTTTC.

The chain carries TRBV10-3 and TRBJ2-1; D possibly corresponds to TRBD2 (6 bases). V lost 8 bases, J lost 8 bases, and 13 bases lay in between. This CDR3 region has 12 residues. In germline, CDR1 is ENHRY, CDR2 SYGVKD. CDR3 DNA sequence: TGTGCCATCGGGTTGACGGGGGATGAGCAGTTCTTC. It yields the protein CAIGLTGDEQFF.

There are many counts of this clonotype. This chain connects TRBV6-5 to TRBJ2-5; D is tentatively TRBD1 or TRBD2 (5 bases each). CDR3 size: 14 residues. CDR1 MNHEY and CDR2 SVGAGI come from the germline V gene. V lost 6 bases to trimming and J lost 2 bases, with 13 bases between them. The CDR3, as DNA: TGTGCCAGCAGGTTACGGGACGGACAAGAGACCCAGTACTTC. Translation gives CASRLRDGQETQYF.

CDR3 protein: CASGPGTGGVGTDTQYF. The CDR3 DNA is TGTGCCAGCGGGCCCGGGACAGGGGGTGTCGGCACAGATACGCAGTATTTT. The rearrangement joins TRBV12-3 or TRBV12-4 to TRBJ2-3, with 11 bases aligning to TRBD1. This CDR3 has 17 residues. Trimming cost V 8 bases and J 1 base; bases outside gene matches: 11.

This clonotype showed up just once. The chain couples TRBV6-5 to TRBJ2-3; D remains ambiguous. The germline V gene has CDR1 MNHEY and CDR2 SVGAGI. V lost 5 bases and J lost 0, with 18 bases in between. This CDR3 is 17 amino acids long. CDR3 in DNA: TGTGCCAGCAGTCATATCCCCAGACGTGCTAGCACAGATACGCAGTATTTT. Translating it yields CASSHIPRRASTDTQYF.

This clonotype has at least ten counts. This chain links TRBV7-2 with TRBJ1-2; a possible D gene is TRBD1 (6 bases). Germline-derived CDR1 and CDR2 are SGHTA and FQGNSA. This CDR3 contains 14 residues. Trimming removed 6 bases at V and 4 bases at J, with 15 bases between. This chain's CDR3 is CASSSRGGRYGYTF. The CDR3, as DNA: TGTGCCAGCAGTTCTAGGGGGGGCCGCTATGGCTACACCTTC. Full variable domain (missing parts from reference TRBV7-2 and TRBJ1-2): GAGVSQSPSNKVTEKGKDVELRCDPISGHTALYWYRQSLGQGLEFLIYFQGNSAPDKSGLPSDRFSAERTGGSVSTLTIQRTQQEDSAVYLCASSSRGGRYGYTFGSGTRLTVV.

The chain carries TRBV19 and TRBJ2-1; unclear D gene. Looked up from germline, CDR1 is LNHDA and CDR2 is SQIVND (reference sequence). This CDR3 is 12 amino acids long. The V end lost 4 bases, the J end lost 6 bases, and 7 bases lay between the germline ends. CDR3 DNA: TGTGCCAGTAGTAACCCCATCAATGAGCAGTTCTTC. This gives the protein CASSNPINEQFF.

The sample holds many counts of this clonotype. The J gene is TRBJ2-6, the V gene TRBV7-6; D uncertain. Trimming cost V 4 bases and J 12 bases, with 10 bases left between them. CDR1 is SGHVS and CDR2 is FNYEAQ in the germline V gene. The CDR3 is 12 residues long. CDR3 DNA sequence: TGTGCCAGCAGCTCCCCCACGAGCGTCCTGACTTTC. Its translation is CASSSPTSVLTF.

The chain carries TRBV2 and TRBJ1-1; 9 bases are shared with TRBD1. Germline CDR1 and CDR2: SNHLY and FYNNEI. Trimming cost V 6 bases and J 3 bases; bases outside gene matches: 5. This CDR3 has 14 amino acids. CDR3 sequence (DNA): TGTGCCAGCAGACGGGACAGGGCCCACACTGAAGCTTTCTTT. It encodes CASRRDRAHTEAFF.

V gene TRBV27 combines with J gene TRBJ1-1; possible D gene TRBD1, 5 bases. V was pared by 5 bases and J by 0 bases, with 10 bases between. The CDR3 has 14 residues. Germline assignment: CDR1 MNHEY and CDR2 SMNVEV (reference sequence). For the CDR3, the DNA is TGTGCCAGCAGTCCAAGACAGTTGAACACTGAAGCTTTCTTT. Protein product: CASSPRQLNTEAFF.

This clonotype was seen a few times. The V and J genes are TRBV20-1 and TRBJ2-7, with 8 bases lining up with TRBD2. The V segment lost 3 bases and the J segment 2 bases; nucleotides outside the gene matches: 6. CDR1 is DFQATT, CDR2 SNEGSKA, per germline (reference sequence). This CDR3 is built from 14 residues. CDR3 sequence reads: CSASVGGEPYEQYF. The CDR3 DNA reads as TGCAGTGCTAGCGTCGGGGGGGAACCCTACGAGCAGTACTTC.

V is TRBV19 and J is TRBJ2-7, with 9 positions matching TRBD1. The CDR3 consists of 14 residues. Germline V gene data show CDR1 as LNHDA and CDR2 as SQIVND (reference sequence). The V and J ends lost 9 bases and 4 bases, in that order; junction bases with no gene match: 10. The CDR3: CASRGQGFPYEQYF. Written as DNA, the CDR3 is TGTGCCAGCCGGGGACAGGGATTCCCGTACGAGCAGTACTTC.

V usage is TRBV6-2 or TRBV6-3 and J usage is TRBJ2-7; TRBD2 matches at 9 bases. There are 15 residues in the CDR3. In germline, CDR1 is MNHEY, CDR2 SVGEGT. V was clipped by 6 bases and J by 1 base; unmatched bases: 7. In DNA, the CDR3 is TGTGCCAGCAGGCTTAGCGGGGGACTTTCCTACGAGCAGTACTTC. Its translation: CASRLSGGLSYEQYF.

V usage is TRBV24-1 and J usage is TRBJ2-1; 7 bases align to TRBD1. CDR1 KGHDR and CDR2 SFDVKD come from the germline V gene. The CDR3 spans 16 residues. J gave up 4 bases and V 12 bases, and 17 bases lay outside the gene matches. CDR3: CASQGTGQGAYNEQFF. The DNA for the CDR3 is TGTGCCTCACAGGGGACGGGGCAGGGAGCTTACAATGAGCAGTTCTTC.

The chain carries TRBV6-2 or TRBV6-3 and TRBJ1-5; perhaps TRBD1 as D (5 bases). Germline CDR1 and CDR2: MNHEY and SVGEGT. This CDR3 contains 14 residues. The V gene lost 6 bases and the J gene lost 6 bases, with 15 bases spanning the gap. CDR3: CASSLLGGAQPQHF. CDR3 DNA: TGTGCCAGCAGCCTCCTGGGAGGGGCTCAGCCCCAGCATTTT.

V usage is TRBV5-4 and J usage is TRBJ2-2; unclear D gene. Germline V gene data show CDR1 as SGHNT and CDR2 as YYREEE (reference sequence). Trimming removed 2 bases at V and 3 bases at J, with 5 bases between. The CDR3 is 13 amino acids. CDR3 DNA: TGTGCCAGCAGCTTTACAGACACCGGGGAGCTGTTTTTT. This codes for CASSFTDTGELFF. The whole variable domain, filled in from reference TRBV5-4 and TRBJ2-2, reads ETGVTQSPTHLIKTRGQQVTLRCSSQSGHNTVSWYQQALGQGPQFIFQYYREEENGRGNFPPRFSGLQFPNYSSELNVNALELDDSALYLCASSFTDTGELFFGEGSRLTVL.